This is a list of T cell receptor beta chains from one sample in a study of blood T cell repertoires in COVID-19. TCRdb's table, derived via immunoSEQ multiplex PCR, lists solely in-frame clones and lacks some. In the table there are 100,000 to 150,000 clones, roughly 75% of which are singletons. The sample taken for sequencing was peripheral blood. The receptors originated from a man in his sixties with active or convalescent COVID-19. Each CDR3 is given with its conserved first and last residue. Fields, in order: J gene, D gene, V gene, clone size, CDR3 DNA, CDR3 protein. A D gene is named only where the DNA matches it firmly. Not every row has a clone size; where given, it reads once, few, many or a size class.

j_gene: TRBJ2-2; d_gene: TRBD2; v_gene: TRBV3-1/TRBV3-2; abundance: -; CDR3nt: TGTGCCAGCAGCCCCTCCCTAGCGGGAATCGGGGAGCTGTTTTTT; CDR3aa: CASSPSLAGIGELFF
j_gene: TRBJ2-2; d_gene: TRBD1; v_gene: TRBV7-7; abundance: few; CDR3nt: TGTGCCAGCAGCCCCCGGACAGGGGGAGGCGGGGAGCTGTTTTTT; CDR3aa: CASSPRTGGGGELFF
j_gene: TRBJ2-7; d_gene: TRBD1; v_gene: TRBV9; abundance: -; CDR3nt: TGTGCCAGCAGCTTCGGGACAGGGAGAACCTACGAGCAGTACTTC; CDR3aa: CASSFGTGRTYEQYF
j_gene: TRBJ2-6; d_gene: TRBD1; v_gene: TRBV6-2/TRBV6-3; abundance: -; CDR3nt: TGTGCCAGCAGTTACGCGGGGACAGGGTACTCTGGGGCCAACGTCCTGACTTTC; CDR3aa: CASSYAGTGYSGANVLTF
j_gene: TRBJ2-7; d_gene: -; v_gene: TRBV28; abundance: -; CDR3nt: TGTGCCAGCCACCCCGAGGGCTACTACGAGCAGTACTTC; CDR3aa: CASHPEGYYEQYF
j_gene: TRBJ2-5; d_gene: -; v_gene: TRBV9; abundance: -; CDR3nt: TGTGCCAGCAGCCCTCAGTGGTTCCAAGAGACCCAGTACTTC; CDR3aa: CASSPQWFQETQYF
j_gene: TRBJ1-3; d_gene: -; v_gene: TRBV11-2; abundance: -; CDR3nt: TGTGCCAGCAGCTTAGTGGGGGGCTCTGGAAACACCATATATTTT; CDR3aa: CASSLVGGSGNTIYF
j_gene: TRBJ2-1; d_gene: TRBD2; v_gene: TRBV27; abundance: many; CDR3nt: TGTGCCAGCAGTCCCCTCATGGGGCTAGCGGGAGTGGGAGAGCAGTTCTTC; CDR3aa: CASSPLMGLAGVGEQFF
j_gene: TRBJ1-5; d_gene: -; v_gene: TRBV4-3; abundance: few; CDR3nt: TGCGCCAGCAGCCAAGTCTGGGAACAGGCCCGAATCAGTCAGCCCCAGCATTTT; CDR3aa: CASSQVWEQARISQPQHF
j_gene: TRBJ2-2; d_gene: -; v_gene: TRBV10-2; abundance: -; CDR3nt: TGCGCCAGCGCCGGAGGCGGGTACACCGGGGAGCTGTTTTTT; CDR3aa: CASAGGGYTGELFF
j_gene: TRBJ1-2; d_gene: -; v_gene: TRBV7-2; abundance: few; CDR3nt: TGTGCCAGCAGTTCGTACAGGGACTATGGCTACACCTTC; CDR3aa: CASSSYRDYGYTF
j_gene: TRBJ2-1; d_gene: TRBD2; v_gene: TRBV11-3; abundance: -; CDR3nt: TGTGCCAGCAGCTCCGGGACTAGCGTTAACAATGAGCAGTTCTTC; CDR3aa: CASSSGTSVNNEQFF
j_gene: TRBJ1-2; d_gene: -; v_gene: TRBV12-3/TRBV12-4; abundance: -; CDR3nt: TGTGCCAGCAGTTTTCCAGGCTCTGGCTACACCTTC; CDR3aa: CASSFPGSGYTF
j_gene: TRBJ1-3; d_gene: -; v_gene: TRBV18; abundance: -; CDR3nt: TGTGCCAGCTCACCCCGGGCCGGGGGTGACACCATATATTTT; CDR3aa: CASSPRAGGDTIYF
j_gene: TRBJ2-5; d_gene: -; v_gene: TRBV10-3; abundance: -; CDR3nt: TGTGCCATCGGACCAGGGGCGGAGGAGACCCAGTACTTC; CDR3aa: CAIGPGAEETQYF
j_gene: TRBJ1-5; d_gene: -; v_gene: TRBV10-3; abundance: -; CDR3nt: TGTGCCATCAGTGAGTCAGGACAGACGGCCCAGCATTTT; CDR3aa: CAISESGQTAQHF
j_gene: TRBJ2-1; d_gene: TRBD2; v_gene: TRBV7-9; abundance: -; CDR3nt: TGTGCCAGCAGCCCTCCCGTGACTAGCGGGAGCAGTGATGAGCAGTTCTTC; CDR3aa: CASSPPVTSGSSDEQFF
j_gene: TRBJ2-7; d_gene: -; v_gene: TRBV27; abundance: -; CDR3nt: TGTGCCAGCAGTTTCGGACTTGCCTACGAGCAGTACTTC; CDR3aa: CASSFGLAYEQYF
j_gene: TRBJ2-1; d_gene: -; v_gene: TRBV3-1/TRBV3-2; abundance: -; CDR3nt: TGTGCCAGCAGCCAAGATTTTCTAGCTCAGAGCTACAATGAGCAGTTCTTC; CDR3aa: CASSQDFLAQSYNEQFF
j_gene: TRBJ1-2; d_gene: TRBD1; v_gene: TRBV10-3; abundance: -; CDR3nt: TGTGCCATCAGTACCCCTGGGGACAGGAGGGGCTATGGCTACACCTTC; CDR3aa: CAISTPGDRRGYGYTF
j_gene: TRBJ2-1; d_gene: TRBD2; v_gene: TRBV30; abundance: once; CDR3nt: TGTGCCTGGAGTGGCCTAGCGGGCTATGAGCAGTTCTTC; CDR3aa: CAWSGLAGYEQFF
j_gene: TRBJ1-5; d_gene: -; v_gene: TRBV18; abundance: -; CDR3nt: TGTGCCAGCCGGAAAACAGGGTCGGGGCAGCCCCAGCATTTT; CDR3aa: CASRKTGSGQPQHF
j_gene: TRBJ2-3; d_gene: -; v_gene: TRBV28; abundance: -; CDR3nt: TGTGCCAGCAGAGGCGGCGGGGGCACAGATACGCAGTATTTT; CDR3aa: CASRGGGGTDTQYF
j_gene: TRBJ2-7; d_gene: -; v_gene: TRBV5-1; abundance: -; CDR3nt: TGCGCCAGCAGCCTAAGCTCCTACGAGCAGTACTTC; CDR3aa: CASSLSSYEQYF
j_gene: TRBJ2-7; d_gene: -; v_gene: TRBV28; abundance: -; CDR3nt: TGTGCCAGCGAACCGGGAATCGGGGGTATAGCCTACGAGCAGTACTTC; CDR3aa: CASEPGIGGIAYEQYF
j_gene: TRBJ2-2; d_gene: -; v_gene: TRBV7-9; abundance: -; CDR3nt: TGTGCCAGCAGCTTACCCGGACTAAGGTGGACCGGGGAGCTGTTTTTT; CDR3aa: CASSLPGLRWTGELFF
j_gene: TRBJ1-6; d_gene: -; v_gene: TRBV5-1; abundance: once; CDR3nt: TGCGCCAGCAGCTCTGTCCAGAGCGGGAATTCACCCCTCCACTTT; CDR3aa: CASSSVQSGNSPLHF
j_gene: TRBJ1-4; d_gene: -; v_gene: TRBV29-1; abundance: once; CDR3nt: TGCAGCGTTGTGGAGGAGGGAGTTTATGAAAAACTGTTTTTT; CDR3aa: CSVVEEGVYEKLFF
j_gene: TRBJ2-7; d_gene: TRBD1; v_gene: TRBV19; abundance: -; CDR3nt: TGTGCCAGTAGCAAAACAGGGACAGATCCCTACGAGCAGTACTTC; CDR3aa: CASSKTGTDPYEQYF
j_gene: TRBJ2-7; d_gene: -; v_gene: TRBV7-2; abundance: few; CDR3nt: TGTGCCAGCAGCTCGACTCTCTACGAGCAGTACTTC; CDR3aa: CASSSTLYEQYF
j_gene: TRBJ2-3; d_gene: -; v_gene: TRBV14; abundance: -; CDR3nt: TGTGCCAGCAGCGTTATCCGAGATACGCAGTATTTT; CDR3aa: CASSVIRDTQYF
j_gene: TRBJ1-3; d_gene: -; v_gene: TRBV7-9; abundance: -; CDR3nt: TGTGCCAGCCGACAGAGCTCTGGAAACACCATATATTTT; CDR3aa: CASRQSSGNTIYF
j_gene: TRBJ2-5; d_gene: TRBD1; v_gene: TRBV2; abundance: -; CDR3nt: TGTGCCAGCAGGGAGACAGGGGGCAGGGAGACCCAGTACTTC; CDR3aa: CASRETGGRETQYF
j_gene: TRBJ2-1; d_gene: -; v_gene: TRBV3-1/TRBV3-2; abundance: -; CDR3nt: TGTGCCAGCAGCCAAGAGGTCCAGGGGGGCAAGTTCTTC; CDR3aa: CASSQEVQGGKFF
j_gene: TRBJ2-1; d_gene: -; v_gene: TRBV6-5; abundance: -; CDR3nt: TGTGCCAGCAGGACCCGGGACACCTACAATGAGCAGTTCTTC; CDR3aa: CASRTRDTYNEQFF
j_gene: TRBJ1-5; d_gene: TRBD1; v_gene: TRBV6-2/TRBV6-3; abundance: -; CDR3nt: TGTGCCAGCAGTACCCCCAGGGGGAGCAATCAGCCCCAGCATTTT; CDR3aa: CASSTPRGSNQPQHF
j_gene: TRBJ2-1; d_gene: TRBD1; v_gene: TRBV7-2; abundance: -; CDR3nt: TGTGCCAGCAGCAGGGGGGGACAGGGCGTCCATGAGCAGTTCTTC; CDR3aa: CASSRGGQGVHEQFF
j_gene: TRBJ1-1; d_gene: TRBD1; v_gene: TRBV12-3/TRBV12-4; abundance: -; CDR3nt: TGTGCCAGCAGCCTACAGGGGGAAGCTGAAGCTTTCTTT; CDR3aa: CASSLQGEAEAFF
j_gene: TRBJ1-1; d_gene: TRBD1; v_gene: TRBV9; abundance: -; CDR3nt: TGTGCCAGCAGCCCCCGGACAGGGGGGAACACTGAAGCTTTCTTT; CDR3aa: CASSPRTGGNTEAFF
j_gene: TRBJ2-1; d_gene: -; v_gene: TRBV5-1; abundance: -; CDR3nt: TGCGCCAGCAGCTCGTCGACAGTTTACAATGAGCAGTTCTTC; CDR3aa: CASSSSTVYNEQFF
j_gene: TRBJ1-4; d_gene: -; v_gene: TRBV5-6; abundance: -; CDR3nt: TGTGCCAGCAATGGCAAGGGGCGAGAAAAACTGTTTTTT; CDR3aa: CASNGKGREKLFF
j_gene: TRBJ2-2; d_gene: TRBD2; v_gene: TRBV5-4; abundance: -; CDR3nt: TGTGCCAGCAGCTCCCCGCGACTAGCAGGAGACACCGGGGAGCTGTTTTTT; CDR3aa: CASSSPRLAGDTGELFF
j_gene: TRBJ2-5; d_gene: -; v_gene: TRBV7-2; abundance: -; CDR3nt: TGTGCCGGGGGCCCAGGAGGCCCGGAGACCCAGTACTTC; CDR3aa: CAGGPGGPETQYF
j_gene: TRBJ2-7; d_gene: -; v_gene: TRBV28; abundance: -; CDR3nt: TGTGCCAGCAGTTTACAGTATGGCTACGAGCAGTACTTC; CDR3aa: CASSLQYGYEQYF
j_gene: TRBJ1-2; d_gene: TRBD1; v_gene: TRBV19; abundance: -; CDR3nt: TGTGCCAGTAGATCGGGGACAGGGGGCGCTTATGGCTATGGCTACACCTTC; CDR3aa: CASRSGTGGAYGYGYTF
j_gene: TRBJ2-1; d_gene: TRBD1; v_gene: TRBV30; abundance: many; CDR3nt: TGTGCCTGGAGTGGGGACAGGGGGTTCAATGAGCAGTTCTTC; CDR3aa: CAWSGDRGFNEQFF
j_gene: TRBJ1-1; d_gene: -; v_gene: TRBV3-1/TRBV3-2; abundance: once; CDR3nt: TGTGCCAGCAGCCACCGCCTTCAGCGTCCCACTGAAGCTTTCTTT; CDR3aa: CASSHRLQRPTEAFF
j_gene: TRBJ2-5; d_gene: TRBD2; v_gene: TRBV3-1/TRBV3-2; abundance: once; CDR3nt: TGTGCCAGCAGCCGCTCAATACTAGCGGGAGGCTTCCTGGAGACCCAGTACTTC; CDR3aa: CASSRSILAGGFLETQYF
j_gene: TRBJ2-7; d_gene: TRBD1; v_gene: TRBV7-2; abundance: -; CDR3nt: TGTGCCAGCAGCTTAGGACAGGGGTACTACGAGCAGTACTTC; CDR3aa: CASSLGQGYYEQYF
j_gene: TRBJ2-2; d_gene: TRBD2; v_gene: TRBV7-6; abundance: few; CDR3nt: TGTGCCAGCAGCAGGGGCGGGGGGCCCGGGGAGCTGTTTTTT; CDR3aa: CASSRGGGPGELFF